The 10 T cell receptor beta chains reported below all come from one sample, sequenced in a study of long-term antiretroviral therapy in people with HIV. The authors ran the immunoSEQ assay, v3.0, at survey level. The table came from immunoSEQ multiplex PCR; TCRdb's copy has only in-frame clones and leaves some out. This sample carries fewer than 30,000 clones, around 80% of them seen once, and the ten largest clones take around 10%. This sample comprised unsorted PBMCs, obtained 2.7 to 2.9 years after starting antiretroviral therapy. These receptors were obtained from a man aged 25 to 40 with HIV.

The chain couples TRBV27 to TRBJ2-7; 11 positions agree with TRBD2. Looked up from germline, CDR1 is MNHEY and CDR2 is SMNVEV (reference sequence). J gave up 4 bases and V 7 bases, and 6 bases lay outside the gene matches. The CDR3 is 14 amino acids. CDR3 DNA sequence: TGTGCCAGCACCGCGACTAGCGGGGCGTACGAGCAGTACTTC. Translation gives CASTATSGAYEQYF.

Here the CDR3 DNA reads TGCGCCAGCAGCACCCGGGACGCGAGCTCCTATAATTCACCCCTCCACTTT. It codes for CASSTRDASSYNSPLHF. The genes are TRBV4-1 and TRBJ1-6, with D possibly being TRBD1 (5 bases). The ends were cut back, 5 bases at V and 0 bases at J, with 14 bases in the middle. Germline values: CDR1 MGHRA, CDR2 YSYEKL. The CDR3 consists of 17 residues.

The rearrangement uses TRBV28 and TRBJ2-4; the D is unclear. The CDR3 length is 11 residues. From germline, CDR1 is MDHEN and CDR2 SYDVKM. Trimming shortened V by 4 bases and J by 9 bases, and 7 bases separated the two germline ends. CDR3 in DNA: TGTGCCAGCAGTTCCGGAAGCATTCAGTACTTC. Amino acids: CASSSGSIQYF.

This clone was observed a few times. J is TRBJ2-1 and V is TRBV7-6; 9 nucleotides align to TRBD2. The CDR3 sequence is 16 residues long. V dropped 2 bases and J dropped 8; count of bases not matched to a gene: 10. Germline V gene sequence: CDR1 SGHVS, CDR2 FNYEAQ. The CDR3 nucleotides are TGTGCCAGCAGCTTAAGGGCGGGAGGGCCGTTGGATGAGCAGTTCTTC. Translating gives CASSLRAGGPLDEQFF.

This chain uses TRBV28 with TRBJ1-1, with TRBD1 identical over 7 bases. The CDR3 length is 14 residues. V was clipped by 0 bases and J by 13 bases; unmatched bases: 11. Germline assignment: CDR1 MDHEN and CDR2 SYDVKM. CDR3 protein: CASSLWTGYTRGFF. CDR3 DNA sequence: TGTGCCAGCAGTTTATGGACAGGGTATACGCGCGGTTTCTTT.

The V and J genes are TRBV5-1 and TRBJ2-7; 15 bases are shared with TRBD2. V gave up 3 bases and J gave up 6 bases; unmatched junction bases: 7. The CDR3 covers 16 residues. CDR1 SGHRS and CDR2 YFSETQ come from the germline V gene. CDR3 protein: CASSSGLAGGPTEQYF. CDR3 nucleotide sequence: TGCGCCAGCAGCTCAGGACTAGCGGGAGGGCCCACCGAGCAGTACTTC.

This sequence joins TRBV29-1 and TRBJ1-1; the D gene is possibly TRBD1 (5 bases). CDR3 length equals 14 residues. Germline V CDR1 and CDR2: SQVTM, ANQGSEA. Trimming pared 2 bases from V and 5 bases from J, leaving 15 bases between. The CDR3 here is CSVEWGLGGTEAFF. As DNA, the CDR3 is TGCAGCGTTGAATGGGGCTTGGGGGGGACTGAAGCTTTCTTT.

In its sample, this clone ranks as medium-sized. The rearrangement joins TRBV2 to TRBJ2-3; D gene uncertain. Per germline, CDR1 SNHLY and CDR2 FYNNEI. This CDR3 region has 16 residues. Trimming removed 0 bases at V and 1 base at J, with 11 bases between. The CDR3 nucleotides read TGTGCCAGCAGTGAAGCTTCGTTAGGACGCACAGATACGCAGTATTTT. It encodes CASSEASLGRTDTQYF. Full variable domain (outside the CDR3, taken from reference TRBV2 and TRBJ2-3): EPEVTQTPSHQVTQMGQEVILRCVPISNHLYFYWYRQILGQKVEFLVSFYNNEISEKSEIFDDQFSVERPDGSNFTLKIRSTKLEDSAMYFCASSEASLGRTDTQYFGPGTRLTVL.

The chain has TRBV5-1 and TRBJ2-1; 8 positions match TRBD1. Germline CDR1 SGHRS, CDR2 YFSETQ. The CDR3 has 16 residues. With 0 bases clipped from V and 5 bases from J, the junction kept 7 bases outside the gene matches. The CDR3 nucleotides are TGCGCCAGCAGCTTGGTCACAGGGACAGGTCACAATGAGCAGTTCTTC. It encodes CASSLVTGTGHNEQFF. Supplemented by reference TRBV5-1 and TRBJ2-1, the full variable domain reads KAGVTQTPRYLIKTRGQQVTLSCSPISGHRSVSWYQQTPGQGLQFLFEYFSETQRNKGNFPGRFSGRQFSNSRSEMNVSTLELGDSALYLCASSLVTGTGHNEQFFGPGTRLTVL.

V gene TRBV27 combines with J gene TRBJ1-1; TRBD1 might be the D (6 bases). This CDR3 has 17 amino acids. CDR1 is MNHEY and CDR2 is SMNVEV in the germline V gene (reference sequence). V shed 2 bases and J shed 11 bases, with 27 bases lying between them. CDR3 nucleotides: TGTGCCAGCAGTTTAAGTAAGTTGACAGGTTTTACTGAGGTGGCTTTCTTT. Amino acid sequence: CASSLSKLTGFTEVAFF.